The next 3 T cell receptor beta chains were all read from a single sample in a study of metastatic and nonmetastatic thyroid tumors. TCRdb re-called the PCR reads with MiXCR. The sample holds roughly 59,000 clones, about a sixth seen once. No patient received treatment before thyroid surgery. The sequencing sample was made of blood. The receptors here all came from a male donor with papillary thyroid cancer or a benign thyroid nodule (not recorded which). Some clones in this sample may be carry-over from other donors' samples.

This clone has more than one count but fewer than ten. This chain links TRBV19 with TRBJ2-7, with a possible D match to TRBD1 (6 bases). V lost 7 bases and J 0 bases, leaving 13 bases between the germline ends. CDR1 is LNHDA and CDR2 is SQIVND in the germline V gene (reference sequence). The CDR3 spans 14 residues. For the CDR3, the DNA is TGTGCCAGTATTCCAGGGGCGTGCTCCTACGAGCAGTACTTC. Amino acid sequence: CASIPGACSYEQYF.

This clone turned up a few times. The J gene is TRBJ2-7, the V gene TRBV6-4; maybe TRBD1 (5 bases). The germline V gene encodes CDR1 MRHNA and CDR2 SNTAGT. The germline V and J ends were trimmed by 5 bases and 2 bases, with 13 bases remaining between them. The CDR3 totals 14 residues. The CDR3 protein is CASSLRVRAYEQYF. CDR3 DNA sequence: TGTGCCAGCAGTCTCAGGGTTCGTGCCTACGAGCAGTACTTC.

At least ten counts were recorded for this clone. The rearrangement uses TRBV4-1 and TRBJ2-5, with 10 bases that match TRBD2. J gave up 5 bases and V 0 bases, and 9 bases lay outside the gene matches. The length of the CDR3 is 17 residues. Looked up from germline, CDR1 is MGHRA and CDR2 is YSYEKL. The CDR3, as DNA: TGCGCCAGCAGCCAAGATATGAGCGGGAGGGCACACGAGACCCAGTACTTC. This encodes CASSQDMSGRAHETQYF.